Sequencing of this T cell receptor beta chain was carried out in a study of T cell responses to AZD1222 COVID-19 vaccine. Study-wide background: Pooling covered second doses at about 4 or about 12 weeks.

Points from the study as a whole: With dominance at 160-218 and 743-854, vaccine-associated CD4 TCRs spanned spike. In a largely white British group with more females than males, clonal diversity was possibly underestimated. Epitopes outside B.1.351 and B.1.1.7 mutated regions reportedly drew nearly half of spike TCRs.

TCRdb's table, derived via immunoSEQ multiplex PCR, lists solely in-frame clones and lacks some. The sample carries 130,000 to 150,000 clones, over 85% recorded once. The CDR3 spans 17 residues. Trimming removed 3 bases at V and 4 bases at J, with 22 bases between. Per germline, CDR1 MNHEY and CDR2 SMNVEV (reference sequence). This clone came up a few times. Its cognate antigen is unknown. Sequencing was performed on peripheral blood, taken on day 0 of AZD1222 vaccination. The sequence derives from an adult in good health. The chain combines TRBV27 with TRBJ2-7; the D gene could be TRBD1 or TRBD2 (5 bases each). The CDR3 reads CASSLGVRGGALYEQYF. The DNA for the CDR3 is TGTGCCAGCAGTTTGGGAGTTCGGGGCGGAGCTTTATACGAGCAGTACTTC.